The 26 T cell receptor beta chains below were found in one sample sequenced in a study of blood T cell repertoires in COVID-19. Clones were read by immunoSEQ multiplex PCR, and TCRdb kept only the in-frame ones, dropping some. This table has around 150,000 clones, roughly three quarters appearing once. The sequenced sample was peripheral blood. The receptors stem from a man aged 60-69 years with acute or convalescent COVID-19.

This clone was detected only a few times. The gene calls are TRBV7-2 and TRBJ2-5; possibly TRBD2 for D (5 bases). In germline, CDR1 is SGHTA, CDR2 FQGNSA. V lost 1 base to trimming and J lost 2 bases, with 8 bases between them. The CDR3 length is 14 residues. DNA for the CDR3: TGTGCCAGCAGCTTAGGAGGGCGGCAAGAGACCCAGTACTTC. Translated: CASSLGGRQETQYF.

The rearrangement joins TRBV5-1 to TRBJ2-2; D ambiguous. The CDR3 is made up of 14 amino acids. Trimming stripped 2 bases from V and 0 bases from J, with 5 bases between. CDR1 and CDR2 (germline): SGHRS, YFSETQ. DNA for the CDR3: TGCGCCAGCAGCTTCGACACGAACACCGGGGAGCTGTTTTTT. This encodes CASSFDTNTGELFF.

Written as DNA, the CDR3 is TGTGCCAGCAGTGACGTGGACAGAGGTTTTGGTGGCTACACCTTC. Its translation: CASSDVDRGFGGYTF. J is TRBJ1-2 and V is TRBV25-1; TRBD1 is a possible D gene (6 bases). Germline V gives CDR1 MGHDK, CDR2 SYGVNS. Trimming stripped 3 bases from V and 7 bases from J, with 18 bases between. There are 15 residues in the CDR3.

The chain carries TRBV7-3 and TRBJ1-1; D ambiguous. This CDR3 has 13 residues. V lost 3 bases and J 0 bases, leaving 5 bases between the germline ends. Germline V gene lookup returns CDR1 SGHTA and CDR2 FQGTGA. CDR3 DNA sequence: TGTGCCAGCAGCTTTGGCATGAACACTGAAGCTTTCTTT. This gives the protein CASSFGMNTEAFF.

The chain is built from TRBV7-3 and TRBJ2-3, with 9 bases fitting TRBD1. This CDR3 has 15 amino acids. Germline CDR1 SGHTA, CDR2 FQGTGA. V shed 5 bases and J 0 bases; nucleotides not matched to a gene: 3. The CDR3 spells CASSMGTGSTDTQYF. The CDR3 DNA reads as TGTGCCAGCAGCATGGGGACAGGGAGCACAGATACGCAGTATTTT.

The V gene is TRBV6-6, the J gene TRBJ1-2; D remains ambiguous. The CDR3 covers 14 residues. Germline V lookup: CDR1 MNHNY, CDR2 SVGAGI (reference sequence). Trimming took off 2 bases at V and 9 bases at J, with 16 bases between the two ends. In DNA form, the CDR3 reads TGTGCCAGCAGTTACCGGCAGGAAGCAATACGCTACACCTTC. This codes for CASSYRQEAIRYTF.

V is TRBV6-6 and J is TRBJ2-7, with TRBD2 matching 13 bases. CDR1 and CDR2 from the germline V gene are MNHNY and SVGAGI (reference sequence). CDR3 length equals 22 residues. Trimming cost V 6 bases and J 4 bases; bases outside gene matches: 27. The CDR3 bases are TGTGCCAGCAGCTTTACCTCGCCGGGACTAGCGGGACACACGAAAGGGACTTACGAGCAGTACTTC. Translated, it gives CASSFTSPGLAGHTKGTYEQYF.

The J gene is TRBJ1-2, the V gene TRBV6-5, with TRBD1 matching over 7 bases. CDR1 is MNHEY and CDR2 is SVGAGI in the germline V gene. The CDR3 length is 15 residues. With V trimmed by 0 bases and J by 4 bases, 5 bases remained unmatched. The CDR3 region is CASSYSTQGIYGYTF. For the CDR3, the DNA is TGTGCCAGCAGTTACTCTACACAGGGGATCTATGGCTACACCTTC.

The chain links TRBV10-3 to TRBJ2-3, with a possible D match to TRBD2 (6 bases). The CDR3 consists of 15 residues. Germline V gene lookup returns CDR1 ENHRY and CDR2 SYGVKD. Trimming took 5 bases from V and 4 from J, leaving 16 bases between them. DNA of the CDR3: TGTGCCATCAGTAGGACGGGAGATATCGCAGATACGCAGTATTTT. Translating it yields CAISRTGDIADTQYF.

The V gene is TRBV25-1, the J gene TRBJ2-1; unclear D gene. CDR1 MGHDK and CDR2 SYGVNS come from the germline V gene. CDR3 length: 15 residues. The V end lost 7 bases, the J end lost 5 bases, and 18 bases lay between the germline ends. CDR3 coding DNA: TGTGCCAGCACCCACACCAGAGGAGCGAACAATGAGCAGTTCTTC. This encodes CASTHTRGANNEQFF.

The rearrangement uses TRBV29-1 and TRBJ1-2; 10 positions match TRBD1. Germline V gene lookup returns CDR1 SQVTM and CDR2 ANQGSEA. The V gene end was trimmed by 6 bases and the J gene end by 4 bases; junction bases not matched to a gene: 17. The CDR3 sequence is 17 residues long. CDR3 sequence: CSVTSSGTGVSLYGYTF. In DNA form, the CDR3 reads TGCAGCGTAACTTCCTCCGGGACAGGGGTCTCTCTCTATGGCTACACCTTC.

This clone appeared a few times. This chain connects TRBV29-1 to TRBJ2-1; D not resolved. V lost 7 bases, J lost 9 bases, and 16 bases lay in between. In germline, CDR1 is SQVTM, CDR2 ANQGSEA. The CDR3 covers 12 residues. The CDR3 is CSAVVLTGEQFF. The CDR3 DNA is TGCAGCGCGGTGGTACTCACCGGTGAGCAGTTCTTC.

This chain joins TRBV7-3 and TRBJ2-3; D gene uncertain. In germline, CDR1 is SGHTA, CDR2 FQGTGA. This CDR3 region has 15 residues. V dropped 1 base and J dropped 0 bases, with 8 bases sitting between them. CDR3 sequence (DNA): TGTGCCAGCAGCTTAAGGTTGACTAGCACAGATACGCAGTATTTT. As protein: CASSLRLTSTDTQYF.

V and J are TRBV5-6 and TRBJ2-2; 10 bases agree with TRBD2. J was trimmed by 6 bases and V by 2 bases; bases with no gene match: 7. Germline CDR1 is SGHDT and CDR2 is YYEEEE. This CDR3 contains 16 residues. The CDR3 bases are TGTGCCAGCAGCTTTGGTGTCCTAGCGGGGGCCGGGGAGCTGTTTTTT. Its protein product is CASSFGVLAGAGELFF.

The chain links TRBV7-9 to TRBJ1-3, with D perhaps TRBD1 (6 bases). The CDR3 consists of 14 residues. V lost 1 base to trimming and J lost 4 bases, with 8 bases between them. Germline CDR1 SEHNR, CDR2 FQNEAQ (reference sequence). Here the CDR3 reads CASSLEGVGNTIYF. The CDR3 DNA follows: TGTGCCAGCAGCTTAGAGGGGGTCGGAAACACCATATATTTT.

CDR3 nucleotides: TGTGCCAGCAGCCAGAGGCTAGCGGGCACCGGGGAGCTGTTTTTT. Protein: CASSQRLAGTGELFF. The rearrangement joins TRBV4-2 to TRBJ2-2; 8 bases align to TRBD2. The CDR3 runs 15 residues. V trimming: 3 bases; J trimming: 4 bases; junction bases outside the gene matches: 4. CDR1 is LGHNA, CDR2 YNFKEQ, per germline.

Turning to this clone: This same CDR3 is encoded by further DNA sequences in the sample. The CDR3 spells CASTTLADTQYF. Written as DNA, the CDR3 is TGTGCCAGCACTACTTTAGCAGATACGCAGTATTTT. V usage is TRBV2 and J usage is TRBJ2-3; no firm D call. The ends were cut back, 7 bases at V and 4 bases at J, with 9 bases in the middle. This CDR3 region has 12 residues. The germline V gene has CDR1 SNHLY and CDR2 FYNNEI.

J is TRBJ2-2 and V is TRBV9; D call uncertain. The CDR3 has 16 residues. Germline CDR1 is SGDLS and CDR2 is YYNGEE. The V gene lost 2 bases and the J gene lost 2 bases, with 13 bases spanning the gap. Written as DNA, the CDR3 is TGTGCCAGCAGCGTCGGAGCCACCGCAAACACCGGGGAGCTGTTTTTT. Its translation is CASSVGATANTGELFF.

This clone occurred a few times. Other DNA sequences from this sample encode an identical CDR3 as well. The CDR3, as DNA: TGTGCCAGCAGCCAAGGACTAGCGGGAGGCGAGCAGTACTTC. Protein: CASSQGLAGGEQYF. V is TRBV4-2 and J is TRBJ2-7, with 13 bases lining up with TRBD2. Per the germline V gene, CDR1 is LGHNA and CDR2 is YNFKEQ. V was pared by 1 base and J by 6 bases, with 0 bases of the junction left unmatched. CDR3 size: 14 residues.

The J gene is TRBJ2-3, the V gene TRBV27, with D perhaps matching TRBD2 (6 bases). CDR1 is MNHEY and CDR2 is SMNVEV in the germline V gene (reference sequence). With 1 base removed from V and 6 bases from J, the gap between germline ends came to 17 bases. The CDR3 runs 16 residues. The CDR3 protein is CASSLLGGTNEDTQYF. Written as DNA, the CDR3 is TGTGCCAGCAGTTTATTAGGCGGGACCAATGAGGATACGCAGTATTTT.

The rearrangement joins TRBV5-1 to TRBJ2-1; the match to TRBD1 covers 7 bases. J was trimmed by 1 base and V by 6 bases; bases with no gene match: 10. The CDR3 covers 16 residues. Germline loops: CDR1 SGHRS, CDR2 YFSETQ. The CDR3 loop reads CASTADRAFSYNEQFF. CDR3 coding DNA: TGCGCCAGCACCGCCGACAGGGCCTTTTCCTACAATGAGCAGTTCTTC.

A few counts support this clone. The genes are TRBV9 and TRBJ2-1, with TRBD2 matching 8 bases. From germline, CDR1 is SGDLS and CDR2 YYNGEE. The CDR3 extends over 15 amino acids. V gave up 1 base and J gave up 4 bases; unmatched junction bases: 4. CDR3 nucleotide sequence: TGTGCCAGCAGCGTATCAGCGGGGGAGTACAATGAGCAGTTCTTC. Protein: CASSVSAGEYNEQFF.

The rearrangement uses TRBV24-1 and TRBJ2-1; 9 nucleotides agree with TRBD1. Germline loops: CDR1 KGHDR, CDR2 SFDVKD. V was clipped by 5 bases and J by 5 bases; unmatched bases: 9. The CDR3 has 16 amino acids. The chain's CDR3 is CATSGPPGQGNNEQFF. The CDR3 region has the DNA TGTGCCACCAGTGGACCTCCGGGACAGGGAAACAATGAGCAGTTCTTC.

The V gene is TRBV19, the J gene TRBJ2-1; TRBD1 aligns across 8 bases. Looked up from germline, CDR1 is LNHDA and CDR2 is SQIVND (reference sequence). Germline trimming cut 2 bases from V and 1 base from J; bases unmatched to any gene: 1. The CDR3 runs to 15 residues. This CDR3 is CASSITGGSYNEQFF. The CDR3, as DNA: TGTGCCAGTAGTATAACAGGGGGTTCCTACAATGAGCAGTTCTTC. The complete variable domain, with remaining parts taken from reference TRBV19 and TRBJ2-1, reads DGGITQSPKYLFRKEGQNVTLSCEQNLNHDAMYWYRQDPGQGLRLIYYSQIVNDFQKGDIAEGYSVSREKKESFPLTVTSAQKNPTAFYLCASSITGGSYNEQFFGPGTRLTVL.

This chain links TRBV6-5 with TRBJ2-7; TRBD1 matches at 8 bases. J lost 6 bases, V lost 6 bases, and 13 bases had no gene match. The CDR3 is made up of 15 amino acids. Germline CDR1 MNHEY, CDR2 SVGAGI. CDR3 region: CASRPNGQGLGEQYF. The CDR3 DNA follows: TGTGCCAGCAGGCCCAACGGACAGGGACTCGGCGAGCAGTACTTC.

The V gene is TRBV11-2, the J gene TRBJ2-7, with 10 bases lining up with TRBD2. V shed 2 bases, J shed 6 bases, and the junction held 10 bases outside the gene matches. Germline values: CDR1 SGHAT, CDR2 FQNNGV. CDR3 length equals 16 residues. The CDR3 DNA reads TGTGCCAGCAGCTTACCCCTGACAGCGGGAGGGATCGAGCAGTACTTC. Translating it yields CASSLPLTAGGIEQYF. The full variable domain, in which reference TRBV11-2 and TRBJ2-7 provide the parts outside the CDR3, is EAGVAQSPRYKIIEKRQSVAFWCNPISGHATLYWYQQILGQGPKLLIQFQNNGVVDDSQLPKDRFSAERLKGVDSTLKIQPAKLEDSAVYLCASSLPLTAGGIEQYFGPGTRLTVT.